These T cell receptor beta chains were read from a single sample in a study of early T cells in non-severe SARS-CoV-2 infection. TCRdb re-called the 5' RACE reads through MiXCR, storing one row per CDR3 protein. The data show tens of thousands of distinct CDR3 sequences, over 9.5% seen once. The material sequenced was whole blood, taken at baseline. The receptors shown here come from an adult who was a healthcare worker with PCR-confirmed SARS-CoV-2 infection or an uninfected control (not recorded which). The CDR3 runs from the conserved cysteine through the conserved F or W. The order of the fields is J gene, clone size, D gene, V gene, CDR3 DNA, CDR3 protein. D genes are given only for firm matches. The size field is filled for only some rows; it gives once, few, many or a size class.

TRBJ2-7 | few | TRBD2 | TRBV7-9 | TGTGCCAGCAGCCATACTAGCGGGGAATACGAGCAGTACTTC | CASSHTSGEYEQYF
TRBJ1-1 | many | TRBD1 | TRBV9 | TGTGCCAGCAGCCCCGGGACAGGCCCCGAAGCTTTCTTT | CASSPGTGPEAFF
TRBJ2-1 | few | TRBD2 | TRBV28 | TGTGCCAGCAGCCGGGTAGCGGGAGGGCCCAATGAGCAGTTCTTC | CASSRVAGGPNEQFF
TRBJ2-5 | few | TRBD2 | TRBV20-1 | TGCAGTGCTATACCGGGACTACTCAGTCGGGAGACCCAGTACTTC | CSAIPGLLSRETQYF
TRBJ2-2 | many | . | TRBV12-3/TRBV12-4 | TGTGCCACCCGGGACCGCGCGGAGCTGTTTTTT | CATRDRAELFF
TRBJ1-6 | . | . | TRBV7-6 | TGTGCCAGCAGCTTAGAAGGCGAATCAAATTCACCCCTCCACTTT | CASSLEGESNSPLHF
TRBJ1-1 | . | TRBD1 | TRBV6-2/TRBV6-3 | TGTGCCAGCAGTTCCGGGACAGCCCTTGAAGCTTTCTTT | CASSSGTALEAFF
TRBJ2-5 | few | . | TRBV28 | TGTGCCAGCAGTATACAGGGCCAGACCCAGTACTTC | CASSIQGQTQYF
TRBJ2-7 | many | TRBD2 | TRBV10-3 | TGTGCCATCAGTGAGGGGGAACTAGCGGGGGTGACCTACGAGCAGTACTTC | CAISEGELAGVTYEQYF
TRBJ2-3 | few | . | TRBV6-5 | TGTGCCAGCAGTGTCAGGGAAACAGATACGCAGTATTTT | CASSVRETDTQYF
TRBJ1-4 | many | . | TRBV5-5 | TGTGCCAGCAGTCCTTGGGAGACAGATAATGAAAAACTGTTTTTT | CASSPWETDNEKLFF
TRBJ2-5 | . | TRBD2 | TRBV7-8 | TGTGCCAGCTGCCTAGCGGGAGTTAAAGAGACCCAGTACTTC | CASCLAGVKETQYF
TRBJ1-3 | . | . | TRBV12-5 | TGTGCTAGTGTGGCGCAGAACTCTGGAAACACCATATATTTT | CASVAQNSGNTIYF
TRBJ2-3 | many | . | TRBV6-2/TRBV6-3 | TGTGCCAGCAGTTGGGCAGGAACTAGCACAGATACGCAGTATTTT | CASSWAGTSTDTQYF
TRBJ2-7 | once | . | TRBV20-1 | TGCAGTGCTAGAGATAGCAACAGGCGGGCTGGCGAGCAGTACTTC | CSARDSNRRAGEQYF
TRBJ2-1 | many | TRBD1 | TRBV7-9 | TGTGCCAGCAGCCCGGGGACAGGGGCGGGAAATGAGCAGTTCTTC | CASSPGTGAGNEQFF
TRBJ2-3 | . | TRBD2 | TRBV20-1 | TGCAGTGCCGAGCGGGAGATAGAGGATACGCAGTATTTT | CSAEREIEDTQYF